Shown below are 9 T cell receptor beta chains from a single sample sequenced in a study of shared clonotypes between healthy human individuals. Using immunoSEQ multiplex PCR, the repertoire was profiled, and TCRdb retains in-frame clones only, with some absent. The sample yields a few million clones, about nine tenths seen once. Sequenced material: naive CD4+ T cells from PBMCs. Subset here: CD45RA+ positively selected. The receptors were gathered from a man aged 18 to 29 in good health. Some clones in this sample may be carry-over from other donors' samples.

For this clone: Other DNA sequences within the sample encode an identical CDR3. The chain joins TRBV7-6 to TRBJ1-1, with D tentatively TRBD1 (6 bases). V was shortened by 1 base and J by 1 base, with 7 bases between the two germline ends. Germline V gene sequence: CDR1 SGHVS, CDR2 FNYEAQ. This CDR3 has 14 amino acids. CDR3 sequence reads: CASSLGGGNTEAFF. The CDR3 DNA reads TGTGCCAGCAGCTTAGGAGGGGGGAACACTGAAGCTTTCTTT.

This chain connects TRBV7-9 to TRBJ1-6; TRBD1 matches 7 bases. The CDR3 covers 15 residues. The junction had 6 bases not matched to a gene; V was cut back by 5 bases and J by 5 bases. Germline CDR1 is SEHNR and CDR2 is FQNEAQ (reference sequence). In DNA form, the CDR3 reads TGTGCCAGCAGCCGCGCCGGGACAGATAATTCACCCCTCCACTTT. Encoded protein: CASSRAGTDNSPLHF.

This chain links TRBV6-1 with TRBJ2-7; no definite D call. Trimming shortened V by 4 bases and J by 2 bases, and 18 bases separated the two germline ends. CDR3 length: 16 residues. CDR1 and CDR2 (germline): MNHNS, SASEGT. In DNA form, the CDR3 reads TGTGCCAGCAGTGTTACAGACTCCCCTTCCACCTACGAGCAGTACTTC. It yields the protein CASSVTDSPSTYEQYF.

The count of this clone is one. The V call is TRBV4-1, the J call TRBJ1-1; D not certain. Trimming removed 4 bases at V and 4 bases at J, with 19 bases between. From germline, CDR1 is MGHRA and CDR2 YSYEKL. This CDR3 contains 16 residues. The CDR3 sequence is CASSLPAARLSTEAFF. The CDR3 nucleotides read TGCGCCAGCAGCCTCCCGGCCGCCCGGCTCAGCACTGAAGCTTTCTTT.

V is TRBV11-2 and J is TRBJ2-7; 13 nucleotides match TRBD2. The V gene end was trimmed by 3 bases and the J gene end by 2 bases; junction bases not matched to a gene: 13. The CDR3 runs 19 residues. Germline V lookup: CDR1 SGHAT, CDR2 FQNNGV. This CDR3 reads CASSLRTSGSHYKTYEQYF. CDR3 DNA: TGTGCCAGCAGCTTGCGGACTAGCGGGAGTCATTATAAGACCTACGAGCAGTACTTC.

This sequence joins TRBV5-1 and TRBJ2-3; TRBD2 agrees at 13 bases. The CDR3 contains 19 residues. V dropped 4 bases and J dropped 6; count of bases not matched to a gene: 17. The germline CDR1 and CDR2 sequences are SGHRS and YFSETQ. CDR3: CASSLATSGRSFRGDTQYF. The CDR3 DNA is TGCGCCAGCAGCCTTGCGACTAGCGGGAGGTCCTTCCGGGGCGATACGCAGTATTTT.

This clone was found a few times. This sample also contains other DNA sequences that code for the same CDR3. The gene calls are TRBV5-1 and TRBJ2-7, with 9 bases that match TRBD2. Germline loops: CDR1 SGHRS, CDR2 YFSETQ. V gave up 0 bases and J gave up 0 bases; unmatched junction bases: 4. The CDR3 is 16 residues long. This CDR3 reads CASSLGLAVSSYEQYF. CDR3 DNA sequence: TGCGCCAGCAGCTTGGGACTAGCGGTTAGCTCCTACGAGCAGTACTTC.

The CDR3 DNA reads TGTGCCAGCAGTTTTGGCTCGATCAATCAGCCCCAGCATTTT. This translates into CASSFGSINQPQHF. The V call is TRBV28, the J call TRBJ1-5, with D unclear. From germline, CDR1 is MDHEN and CDR2 SYDVKM. Trimming cost V 3 bases and J 3 bases, with 9 bases left between them. CDR3 length: 14 residues.

The chain uses TRBV30 and TRBJ1-2; D is perhaps TRBD1 (6 bases). Germline V gene data show CDR1 as GTSNPN and CDR2 as SVGIG (reference sequence). This CDR3 spans 14 amino acids. Trimming removed 0 bases at V and 5 bases at J, with 13 bases between. The CDR3 reads CAWSVRGRGYGYTF. The CDR3 DNA is TGTGCCTGGAGTGTACGGGGCAGGGGATATGGCTACACCTTC.